Shown below are 8 T cell receptor beta chains from a single sample sequenced in a study of tumor-infiltrating lymphocytes in glioblastoma multiforme. TCRB libraries came from RNA via three nested multiplex PCR rounds. TCRdb re-analysed the multiplex PCR reads in MiXCR, keeping a single row per CDR3 protein. There are 9,000 or so distinct CDR3 sequences in the sample; around two thirds occur only once, and about 70% lies in the top ten. Material for sequencing was brain tumor tissue. These receptors originate from a male donor with glioblastoma.

Points on this clonotype: A much bigger clone sits one base away, suggesting this may be a read error. V gene TRBV5-6 combines with J gene TRBJ2-1; tentatively, D is TRBD1 or TRBD2 (6 bases each). The CDR3 is made up of 15 amino acids. CDR1 and CDR2 from the germline V gene are SGHDT and YYEEEE. This chain's CDR3 is CASRLKGGRPDEQSF. The DNA for the CDR3 is TGTGCCAGCAGGCTGAAGGGGGGCCGCCCCGATGAGCAGTCCTTC.

Regarding this clonotype: A junction end diverges from the germline sequence, so it may reflect a read error. The genes are TRBV11-2 and TRBJ1-4, with a possible D match to TRBD1 (5 bases). The CDR3 totals 15 residues. The V gene's germline CDR1 is SGHAT and CDR2 FQNNGV. This CDR3 is CARSLATGRNEKLFF. DNA for the CDR3: TGTGCCAGAAGCTTAGCAACGGGACGGAATGAAAAACTGTTTTTT.

The chain has TRBV6-6 and TRBJ2-1; D is unclear. CDR3 length: 12 amino acids. Trimming took off 5 bases at V and 8 bases at J, with 10 bases between the two ends. Germline V gives CDR1 MNHNY, CDR2 SVGAGI (reference sequence). The chain's CDR3 is CASSEISHEQFF. The DNA of the CDR3 is TGTGCCAGCAGTGAAATTAGCCATGAGCAGTTCTTC.

This sequence joins TRBV5-4 and TRBJ2-2; a weak D match, TRBD2 (5 bases). The V gene's germline CDR1 is SGHNT and CDR2 YYREEE (reference sequence). The CDR3 extends over 14 amino acids. V was pared by 4 bases and J by 1 base, with 8 bases between. CDR3 protein: CASSLEVNTGELFF. CDR3 sequence (DNA): TGTGCCAGCAGCCTGGAGGTGAACACCGGGGAGCTGTTTTTT.

This chain links TRBV12-3 or TRBV12-4 with TRBJ1-3; D uncertain. The CDR3 length is 13 residues. V was shortened by 3 bases and J by 0 bases, with 3 bases between the two germline ends. CDR3 sequence (DNA): TGTGCCAGCAGTTTCTCCTCTGGAAACACCATATATTTT. This encodes CASSFSSGNTIYF.

The chain carries TRBV12-3 or TRBV12-4 and TRBJ1-5, with a tentative D call TRBD1 (5 bases). The CDR3 is 13 residues long. Trimming left V 1 base short and J 5 bases short, with 6 bases between. This chain's CDR3 is CASSLGGDQPQHF. CDR3 DNA: TGTGCCAGCAGTTTAGGAGGGGATCAGCCCCAGCATTTT.

The V and J genes are TRBV20-1 and TRBJ2-7; TRBD1 matches at 7 bases. The V gene's germline CDR1 is DFQATT and CDR2 SNEGSKA (reference sequence). The V gene end was trimmed by 4 bases and the J gene end by 3 bases; junction bases not matched to a gene: 6. The CDR3 runs 13 residues. CDR3 DNA: TGCAGTGCTAAAGGACAGGCTGACTACGAGCAGTACTTC. It yields the protein CSAKGQADYEQYF.

This clonotype was detected a few times. The chain links TRBV29-1 to TRBJ2-7; no firm D call. Trimming pared 6 bases from V and 0 bases from J, leaving 12 bases between. CDR1 is SQVTM, CDR2 ANQGSEA, per germline. The CDR3 runs 13 residues. Here the CDR3 DNA reads TGCAGCGTGGGTGACGGATCCTCCTACGAGCAGTACTTC. This encodes CSVGDGSSYEQYF.